This TCR beta chain was recovered during a study of metastatic and nonmetastatic thyroid tumors (dated by TCRdb to the early 2020s). Describing the broader study: The researchers compared repertoires between peripheral blood samples and tumor or nodule tissue samples from patients with malignant or benign thyroid disease. Study-wide findings and limitations: TCR beta diversity was reported as significantly higher in malignant tumors than in benign nodules, in both blood and tumor samples.

In the germline V gene, CDR1 corresponds to SNHLY and CDR2 to FYNNEI. V gives up 6 bases and J gives up 5 bases, and the segment between their germline ends measures 11 bases. The CDR3 numbers 12 residues from cysteine through phenylalanine. The retained sequence is limited to the CDR3, 36 bases, with the frame set at the first base. This clone is medium-sized (0.01 to 0.1%) in its sample. Which antigen it targets is not known. Base qualities are missing; no much larger clone stands one base away. The library relied on PCR. Instrument on record: Illumina HiSeq 4000. High-throughput sequencing was used to profile the CDR3 region of the TCR beta-chain in every patient. In the original analysis: The researchers built a classifier to tell apart papillary thyroid cancer patients with distant metastasis, based on CDR3 differences among clinicopathological groups. To measure repertoire diversity the researchers used the Shannon index, while the Morisita-Horn index served to gauge how similar the tumor and blood repertoires were. TCRdb reanalyzed the raw reads on its own, using fastp at Q25 for trimming and MiXCR for clone calling, and kept in-frame beta chains. The V and J calls were determined by TCRdb, not by the authors. This sample has roughly 14,000 clones in its table, and approximately 28% of those were observed once. The top ten constitute approximately 20% of the sample.

None of the patients had been given any treatment before thyroid surgery. Patient clinical samples collected from the early 2010s to the late 2010s were retrospectively analysed using T-cell receptor beta sequencing. Sequenced: tumor tissue. The sequence was obtained from a female donor with papillary thyroid cancer or a benign thyroid nodule (not recorded which). Some clones in this sample may be carry-over from other donors' samples. The receptor chain draws on TRBV2 and TRBJ2-7; the D gene is perhaps TRBD1, on 7 matching bases. The DNA reads as follows: TGTGCCAGCAGGCGGGACAGCGACGAGCAGTACTTC. The translation is CASRRDSDEQYF.